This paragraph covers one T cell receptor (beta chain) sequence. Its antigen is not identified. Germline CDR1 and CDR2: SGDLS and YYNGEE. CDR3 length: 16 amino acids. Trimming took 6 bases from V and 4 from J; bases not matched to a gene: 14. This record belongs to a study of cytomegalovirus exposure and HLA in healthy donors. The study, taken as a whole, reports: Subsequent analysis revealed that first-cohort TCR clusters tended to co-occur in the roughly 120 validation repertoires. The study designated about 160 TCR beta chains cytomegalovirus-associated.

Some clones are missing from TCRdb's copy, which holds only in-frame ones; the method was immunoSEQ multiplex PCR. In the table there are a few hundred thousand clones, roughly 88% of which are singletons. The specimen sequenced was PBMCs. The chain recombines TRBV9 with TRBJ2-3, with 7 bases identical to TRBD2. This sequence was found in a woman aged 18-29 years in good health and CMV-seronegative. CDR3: CASTGIAGDVSDTQYF. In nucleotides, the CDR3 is TGTGCCAGCACCGGAATAGCGGGCGACGTATCAGATACGCAGTATTTT.